The T cell receptor beta chain under discussion was sequenced for a study of siplizumab effects on memory and regulatory T cells. The study, taken as a whole, reports: Siplizumab led to significantly less abundant alloreactive sequences that could be traced back to unstimulated CD4+ memory cells. Suppressive capability of dividing Tregs from siplizumab cultures went unverified.

The V end was cut by 2 bases, the J end by 7 bases, with 13 bases between. Germline V CDR1 and CDR2: SGHVS, FQNEAQ. The CDR3 is 14 amino acids. Each sample yielded roughly 100,000 assayed TCR templates. Only in-frame clones appear in the TCRdb table, and some are missing; sequencing was by immunoSEQ multiplex PCR. The sample lists approximately 120,000 clones; about 90% were seen once. Turning to this clone: Its antigen is not identified.

Sequenced: Tregs sorted from blood. This receptor was taken from a human donor in good health. The J gene is TRBJ2-3, the V gene TRBV7-8; no clear D gene. The CDR3 sequence is CASSLIRDYHTQYF. DNA for the CDR3: TGTGCCAGCAGCTTAATTCGTGATTACCATACGCAGTATTTT.